The sample holds many counts of the clone carrying this T cell receptor beta chain. Antigen: not known. The data belong to a study of beta chain features in type 1 diabetes. Reverse transcription of all isolated RNA meant that expressed TCRB transcripts were sequenced. Measured with immunoSEQ multiplex PCR; TCRdb has only the in-frame clones, and not every one. The sample includes 250,000 to 350,000 clones, less than 15% seen only once; the top ten take approximately 6.7%. This CDR3 comprises 13 residues. The germline V gene has CDR1 SGHNT and CDR2 YYREEE (reference sequence). Trimming shortened V by 0 bases and J by 3 bases, and 6 bases separated the two germline ends. Cells sorted by CD45RO/CCR7/CD25/CD127/CD95/CD27 comprised CD4+ naive, central memory, regulatory and stem cell-like memory cells. Study results and caveats: Researchers report that Type 1 diabetes patients had moderately but significantly shorter TCRB CDR3s across all four CD4+ subsets. TCRB repertoires of naive, central memory and Treg cells appeared more similar among patients than among healthy donors.

The receptor's source is a man aged 25 to 40 in good health. The J gene is TRBJ2-5, the V gene TRBV5-4; D call uncertain. The sequenced sample was central memory CD4+ T cells from blood. The CDR3 DNA is TGTGCCAGCAGCTTGGGAGGCGAAGAGACCCAGTACTTC. It is translated as CASSLGGEETQYF.